This paragraph covers one T cell receptor (beta chain) sequence. Its antigen is currently unknown. Using CD45RO/CCR7/CD25/CD127/CD95/CD27, CD4+ naive, central memory, regulatory and stem cell-like memory cells were sorted. The CDR3 consists of 16 residues. V lost 0 bases, J lost 0 bases, and 5 bases stayed unmatched. The germline V gene has CDR1 MNHEY and CDR2 SVGAGI. This sample is part of a study of beta chain features in type 1 diabetes. Study-wide points: Type 1 diabetes patients had VDJ junctions that carried fewer insertions and more deletions. In all four CD4+ subsets, TCRB CDR3 length was significantly, moderately reduced in type 1 diabetes.

The authors reverse transcribed all of the isolated RNA, so sequencing captured expressed TCRB transcripts. Data came from immunoSEQ multiplex PCR; TCRdb stores just in-frame clones and leaves some out. The sample carries 160,000 or so clones, 9% to 10% recorded once. The rearrangement joins TRBV6-5 to TRBJ2-7; TRBD1 aligns across 7 bases. The sequenced sample was central memory CD4+ T cells from blood. The TCR sequence derives from a woman aged 25 to 39 with type 1 diabetes. The CDR3 region is CASSYSTGSSSYEQYF. As DNA, the CDR3 is TGTGCCAGCAGTTACTCGACAGGGTCCAGCTCCTACGAGCAGTACTTC.